This T cell receptor beta chain is from a study of cytomegalovirus exposure and HLA in healthy donors. The overall study: Around 81% of 350 to 400 genotyped donors fell in the Caucasian-associated ancestry cluster. General study findings and limits: According to the study, around 180 TCR beta chains were cytomegalovirus-associated. Later on, analysis showed that most CMV-associated TCR beta chains appeared to be HLA-restricted. Later work associated fewer than 20,000 TCR beta sequences with HLA alleles at 0.05 false discovery rate.

Trimming took 3 bases from V and 6 from J, leaving 12 bases between them. Per germline, CDR1 MDHEN and CDR2 SYDVKM. The CDR3 has 14 residues. A multiplex PCR was run with 60 Vbeta primers and 13 Jbeta primers. Profiling relied on immunoSEQ multiplex PCR, and the TCRdb table lists in-frame clones only, not all of them. The table shows over 250,000 clones, with about 66% occurring only once. On this clone itself: Its antigen is not identified. The sample carries other DNA sequences with the same CDR3.

The chain links TRBV28 to TRBJ1-5; weak D call: TRBD1 (5 bases). Sequencing used PBMCs. This clonotype was obtained from a female donor in good health and CMV-seronegative. The CDR3 DNA reads as TGTGCCAGCAGTTTGGGGGGGGGTGGTCAGCCCCAGCATTTT. Translation gives CASSLGGGGQPQHF.